This T cell receptor (beta chain) was captured by sequencing in a study of blood T cell repertoires in COVID-19. From germline, CDR1 is LNHDA and CDR2 SQIVND (reference sequence). Trimming removed 5 bases from V and 2 bases from J; junction bases left unmatched: 5. The CDR3 has 15 amino acids. Some clones are missing from TCRdb's copy, which holds only in-frame ones; the method was immunoSEQ multiplex PCR. The sample has roughly 100,000 clones; about 72% are singletons. This sequence originates from a man in his sixties with active or convalescent COVID-19. Sequencing was carried out using peripheral blood. The V call is TRBV19, the J call TRBJ1-4, with 7 nucleotides matching TRBD1. Here the CDR3 reads CASSGRDSTNEKLFF. Written as DNA, the CDR3 is TGTGCCAGTAGTGGCCGGGACAGTACTAATGAAAAACTGTTTTTT.